This passage covers 28 T cell receptor beta chains from one sample sequenced in a study of cytotoxic CD8 clonotypes in ibrutinib-treated CLL. Some clones are missing from TCRdb's copy, which holds only in-frame ones; the method was immunoSEQ multiplex PCR. Of around 300,000 clones in the sample, 70% to 80% were seen once. The sequenced sample was PBMCs, obtained before ibrutinib treatment. These receptors all stem from a human donor with chronic lymphocytic leukemia.

CDR3 nucleotide sequence: TGTGCCAGCCGGGACGGAGTCGTTGAAAAACTGTTTTTT. Protein sequence: CASRDGVVEKLFF. The chain is built from TRBV6-1 and TRBJ1-4; tentatively, D is TRBD1 (5 bases). The CDR3 extends over 13 amino acids. Germline V gene data show CDR1 as MNHNS and CDR2 as SASEGT. The ends were cut back, 8 bases at V and 7 bases at J, with 14 bases in the middle.

About this clone itself: Distinct nucleotide sequences in the sample also encode this CDR3. V usage is TRBV29-1 and J usage is TRBJ1-2, with TRBD1 identical over 7 bases. CDR1 is SQVTM, CDR2 ANQGSEA, per germline. The CDR3 has 12 amino acids. J was trimmed by 2 bases and V by 6 bases; bases with no gene match: 3. The CDR3 sequence: CSVGTENYGYTF. The CDR3, as DNA: TGCAGCGTCGGGACAGAAAACTATGGCTACACCTTC. Full variable domain (missing parts from reference TRBV29-1 and TRBJ1-2): SAVISQKPSRDICQRGTSLTIQCQVDSQVTMMFWYRQQPGQSLTLIATANQGSEATYESGFVIDKFPISRPNLTFSTLTVSNMSPEDSSIYLCSVGTENYGYTFGSGTRLTVV.

V is TRBV7-7 and J is TRBJ2-1; TRBD1 agrees at 9 bases. The CDR3 covers 14 residues. CDR1 is SSHAT and CDR2 is FNYEAQ in the germline V gene (reference sequence). Unmatched junction bases numbered 6, after V lost 1 base and J lost 11 bases. The CDR3 sequence: CASSLGTGETKQFF. The CDR3 region has the DNA TGTGCCAGCAGCTTAGGGACAGGGGAAACGAAGCAGTTCTTC.

The rearrangement joins TRBV11-2 to TRBJ1-3; D remains unclear. Germline V gene data show CDR1 as SGHAT and CDR2 as FQNNGV. The CDR3 extends over 16 amino acids. The V end lost 5 bases, the J end lost 2 bases, and 16 bases lay between the germline ends. Here the CDR3 DNA reads TGTGCCAGCAGCCGGATAAAACGGAGGCCTGGAAACACCATATATTTT. Its protein is CASSRIKRRPGNTIYF.

V and J are TRBV4-2 and TRBJ2-5; 10 nucleotides match TRBD2. The V and J ends lost 1 base and 6 bases, in that order; junction bases with no gene match: 14. Germline lookup yields CDR1 LGHNA and CDR2 YNFKEQ. The CDR3 has 18 amino acids. In DNA, the CDR3 is TGTGCCAGCAGCCAAGTCTTGACGCTAGCGGGAGTGGGAAAGACCCAGTACTTC. This translates into CASSQVLTLAGVGKTQYF.

Here the CDR3 reads CASSTPRYSNQPQHF. CDR3 nucleotide sequence: TGTGCCAGTAGTACTCCGCGGTATAGCAATCAGCCCCAGCATTTT. V gene TRBV19 combines with J gene TRBJ1-5; D remains ambiguous. CDR1 LNHDA and CDR2 SQIVND come from the germline V gene (reference sequence). V gave up 4 bases and J gave up 0 bases, with 10 bases separating them. The CDR3 has 15 residues.

J is TRBJ2-1 and V is TRBV6-6; perhaps TRBD1 as D (5 bases). Germline CDR1 reads MNHNY; CDR2 reads SVGAGI (reference sequence). Trimming shortened V by 0 bases and J by 9 bases, and 12 bases separated the two germline ends. CDR3 length equals 14 residues. In DNA, the CDR3 is TGTGCCAGCAGTTACTCGAAAGGGGCGGTTGAGCAGTTCTTC. Translation gives CASSYSKGAVEQFF.

The gene calls are TRBV5-1 and TRBJ2-5; possibly TRBD1 for D (5 bases). Germline assignment: CDR1 SGHRS and CDR2 YFSETQ. Trimming cost V 4 bases and J 5 bases, with 9 bases left between them. The CDR3 spans 12 residues. CDR3 nucleotides: TGCGCCAGCAGCGCAGGGTGGGAGACCCAGTACTTC. Translated: CASSAGWETQYF.

The rearrangement joins TRBV5-1 to TRBJ1-4; TRBD1 might be the D (5 bases). V was shortened by 1 base and J by 8 bases, with 15 bases between the two germline ends. From germline, CDR1 is SGHRS and CDR2 YFSETQ. The length of the CDR3 is 15 residues. CDR3 sequence: CASSLWGLGGEKLFF. Here the CDR3 DNA reads TGCGCCAGCAGCTTGTGGGGACTGGGAGGGGAAAAACTGTTTTTT.

The genes are TRBV7-6 and TRBJ2-7, with 8 bases fitting TRBD2. Germline lookup yields CDR1 SGHVS and CDR2 FNYEAQ. V was pared by 1 base and J by 1 base, with 6 bases of the junction left unmatched. This CDR3 region has 16 residues. CDR3 sequence (DNA): TGTGCCAGCAGCTTAGGGCGTAGCGGGACTTCCTACGAGCAGTACTTC. The encoded protein is CASSLGRSGTSYEQYF.

The genes are TRBV9 and TRBJ2-1, with 12 bases matching TRBD1. J gave up 8 bases and V 6 bases, and 6 bases lay outside the gene matches. In germline, CDR1 is SGDLS, CDR2 YYNGEE. This CDR3 contains 14 residues. The CDR3, as DNA: TGTGCCAGCACCGGGACAGGGGGCATCGATGAGCAGTTCTTC. Its protein is CASTGTGGIDEQFF. Using reference TRBV9 and TRBJ2-1 for the parts outside the CDR3, the full variable domain is DSGVTQTPKHLITATGQRVTLRCSPRSGDLSVYWYQQSLDQGLQFLIQYYNGEERAKGNILERFSAQQFPDLHSELNLSSLELGDSALYFCASTGTGGIDEQFFGPGTRLTVL.

The chain recombines TRBV5-1 with TRBJ1-2, with 9 bases identical to TRBD1. CDR1 and CDR2 from the germline V gene are SGHRS and YFSETQ. The CDR3 spans 14 residues. Trimming removed 1 base from V and 4 bases from J; junction bases left unmatched: 2. CDR3 coding DNA: TGCGCCAGCAGCTTGACGGGACAGGGCTATGGCTACACCTTC. The encoded protein is CASSLTGQGYGYTF.

This clone was seen many times. The V call is TRBV11-2, the J call TRBJ1-2, with 7 bases aligning to TRBD1. The trim removed 4 bases at V and 5 bases at J, leaving 10 bases unmatched. Germline V gene lookup returns CDR1 SGHAT and CDR2 FQNNGV. The CDR3 consists of 15 residues. The CDR3 DNA reads as TGTGCCAGCAGCTCCCCGAGAGGGGGCAGGTATGGCTACACCTTC. Protein sequence: CASSSPRGGRYGYTF.

The chain is built from TRBV6-1 and TRBJ2-2; D uncertain. Germline V gene lookup returns CDR1 MNHNS and CDR2 SASEGT. Between the trimmed V and J ends, which lost 3 bases and 5 bases, there was a span of 16 bases. CDR3 length: 16 residues. The CDR3 here is CASSEGLSVLTGELFF. DNA of the CDR3: TGTGCCAGCAGTGAGGGTTTGAGCGTATTGACCGGGGAGCTGTTTTTT.

V is TRBV6-5 and J is TRBJ2-1; D could derive from TRBD1 or TRBD2 (5 bases each). The CDR3 loop spans 13 amino acids. Trimming shortened V by 6 bases and J by 7 bases, and 13 bases separated the two germline ends. CDR1 MNHEY and CDR2 SVGAGI come from the germline V gene. CDR3 bases: TGTGCCAGCAGGTGGGACCCCCTGAATGAGCAGTTCTTC. Residues: CASRWDPLNEQFF.

The V gene is TRBV29-1, the J gene TRBJ2-2; 8 nucleotides align to TRBD2. Germline V lookup: CDR1 SQVTM, CDR2 ANQGSEA. Unmatched junction bases numbered 6, after V lost 5 bases and J lost 4 bases. The CDR3 spans 14 residues. The CDR3 loop is CSVRVSGTTGELFF. The DNA for the CDR3 is TGCAGCGTTCGGGTTAGCGGGACCACCGGGGAGCTGTTTTTT.

This clone came up once. The V gene is TRBV29-1, the J gene TRBJ2-1, with 7 bases lining up with TRBD1. The J segment lost 0 bases and the V segment lost 6 bases, leaving 5 bases of the junction unmatched. Germline assignment: CDR1 SQVTM and CDR2 ANQGSEA. The CDR3 runs 14 residues. The DNA for the CDR3 is TGCAGCGTCCCGGGACAGAGCTCCTACAATGAGCAGTTCTTC. Its protein product is CSVPGQSSYNEQFF.

This chain links TRBV7-9 with TRBJ1-1; a possible D gene is TRBD1 (5 bases). The CDR3 consists of 17 residues. In germline, CDR1 is SEHNR, CDR2 FQNEAQ (reference sequence). The V gene lost 5 bases and the J gene lost 4 bases, with 23 bases spanning the gap. The CDR3: CASSPLRYGDGSTEAFF. As DNA, the CDR3 is TGTGCCAGCAGCCCACTCCGTTACGGGGACGGGAGCACTGAAGCTTTCTTT. Looking up the rest from reference TRBV7-9 and TRBJ1-1 gives the full variable domain: DTGVSQNPRHKITKRGQNVTFRCDPISEHNRLYWYRQTLGQGPEFLTYFQNEAQLEKSRLLSDRFSAERPKGSFSTLEIQRTEQGDSAMYLCASSPLRYGDGSTEAFFGQGTRLTVV.

The CDR3 sequence: CASSRVPGSNQPQHF. The DNA for the CDR3 is TGTGCCAGCAGCCGGGTCCCGGGCAGCAATCAGCCCCAGCATTTT. The gene calls are TRBV7-6 and TRBJ1-5; D ambiguous. This CDR3 comprises 15 residues. The germline V gene has CDR1 SGHVS and CDR2 FNYEAQ. V was cut by 5 bases and J by 1 base, with 12 bases left in between.

The V call is TRBV14, the J call TRBJ1-3; D remains ambiguous. V was clipped by 4 bases and J by 7 bases, with 8 bases between them. The CDR3 spans 12 residues. CDR1 is SGHDN, CDR2 FVKESK, per germline. This CDR3 is CASSLTGNTIYF. The CDR3 coding sequence is TGTGCCAGCAGCCTCACGGGGAACACCATATATTTT. The whole variable domain, filled in from reference TRBV14 and TRBJ1-3, reads EAGVTQFPSHSVIEKGQTVTLRCDPISGHDNLYWYRRVMGKEIKFLLHFVKESKQDESGMPNNRFLAERTGGTYSTLKVQPAELEDSGVYFCASSLTGNTIYFGEGSWLTVV.

The chain joins TRBV19 to TRBJ2-1; TRBD1 or TRBD2 may be the D gene (5 bases each). Germline loops: CDR1 LNHDA, CDR2 SQIVND (reference sequence). Trimming removed 5 bases at V and 12 bases at J, with 23 bases between. The CDR3 is 15 amino acids. In nucleotides, the CDR3 is TGTGCCAGTAGTCTCCGGGACGGCCTTCCACAAGGGCAGTTCTTC. This codes for CASSLRDGLPQGQFF.

The CDR3 protein is CASSTPGTEETQYF. The CDR3, as DNA: TGTGCCAGCTCAACGCCGGGGACAGAAGAGACCCAGTACTTC. This rearrangement joins TRBV18 to TRBJ2-5; 7 bases match TRBD1. Trimming cost V 5 bases and J 3 bases; bases outside gene matches: 6. Germline CDR1 and CDR2: KGHSH and LQKENI. This CDR3 region has 14 residues.

The chain has TRBV12-5 and TRBJ1-2, with 7 positions matching TRBD1. CDR1 is LGHNT, CDR2 FRNRAP, per germline. V trimming: 5 bases; J trimming: 8 bases; junction bases outside the gene matches: 8. This CDR3 comprises 13 residues. The CDR3 DNA sequence: TGTGCTAGTGGTCCGGGGACAGCGCGGGGCTACACCTTC. This sequence encodes CASGPGTARGYTF.

The chain joins TRBV5-1 to TRBJ2-7; weak D call: TRBD2 (6 bases). CDR1 and CDR2 from the germline V gene are SGHRS and YFSETQ. V lost 4 bases and J 3 bases, leaving 8 bases between the germline ends. The CDR3 runs to 12 residues. For the CDR3, the DNA is TGCGCCAGCAGCCCGGGGGTCTACGAGCAGTACTTC. It codes for CASSPGVYEQYF.

The J gene is TRBJ1-4, the V gene TRBV14; 7 nucleotides align to TRBD1. This CDR3 has 15 amino acids. From germline, CDR1 is SGHDN and CDR2 FVKESK. V lost 4 bases, J lost 4 bases, and 6 bases stayed unmatched. DNA for the CDR3: TGTGCCAGCAGCCCGAAGACAGGGATTAATGAAAAACTGTTTTTT. It specifies CASSPKTGINEKLFF.

V and J are TRBV2 and TRBJ1-1, with 7 bases matching TRBD1. Trimming took 6 bases from V and 0 from J; bases not matched to a gene: 4. This CDR3 comprises 14 residues. Looked up from germline, CDR1 is SNHLY and CDR2 is FYNNEI. The CDR3 DNA sequence: TGTGCCAGCAGAGTTGGGACAGTGAACACTGAAGCTTTCTTT. It translates to CASRVGTVNTEAFF.

The chain has TRBV27 and TRBJ2-7; 10 positions agree with TRBD2. V shed 11 bases and J 2 bases; nucleotides not matched to a gene: 12. This CDR3 has 15 residues. Looked up from germline, CDR1 is MNHEY and CDR2 is SMNVEV (reference sequence). The CDR3 nucleotides are TGTGCCTCAGGTTGGCTAGCGGGAGAGACCTACGAGCAGTACTTC. It specifies CASGWLAGETYEQYF.

This chain joins TRBV30 and TRBJ2-1; D might be TRBD1 (6 bases). The CDR3 contains 13 residues. Trimming removed 0 bases from V and 4 bases from J, with 7 bases in between. Germline lookup yields CDR1 GTSNPN and CDR2 SVGIG (reference sequence). CDR3 nucleotide sequence: TGTGCCTGGAGTGTAGGACAGTACAATGAGCAGTTCTTC. Translated: CAWSVGQYNEQFF.